A selection of T cell receptor beta chains follows, all from one sample in a study of siplizumab effects on memory and regulatory T cells. Only in-frame clones appear in the TCRdb table, and some are missing; sequencing was by immunoSEQ multiplex PCR. This sample yields some 97,000 clones, of which around 90% are seen a single time; 0.13% to 0.15% belongs to the top ten. Material: CD4+ T cells sorted from blood. Source of these receptors: a human donor in good health. Each CDR3 is given with its conserved first and last residue. D genes are given only for firm matches. Size tells how often a clone was seen (once, few, many) or the class of an expanded clone, and some rows leave it out.

clone_size,j_call,v_call,d_call,cdr3_aa,cdr3_nt
.,TRBJ2-3,TRBV10-3,.,CAISDGLRTDTQYF,TGTGCCATCAGTGACGGGCTGCGCACAGATACGCAGTATTTT
few,TRBJ1-1,TRBV27,.,CASSYDRRNTEAFF,TGTGCCAGCAGCTACGACAGGAGGAACACTGAAGCTTTCTTT
.,TRBJ1-2,TRBV10-3,TRBD1,CAIGQGYNYGYTF,TGTGCCATCGGACAGGGGTATAACTATGGCTACACCTTC
.,TRBJ1-1,TRBV7-6,.,CASSRTETNTEAFF,TGTGCCAGCAGCCGGACGGAAACGAACACTGAAGCTTTCTTT
.,TRBJ2-3,TRBV7-2,.,CASSLYGEPLRDTQYF,TGTGCCAGCAGCCTCTATGGGGAGCCCCTCCGGGATACGCAGTATTTT
.,TRBJ2-7,TRBV28,.,CASSLSQREQYF,TGTGCCAGCAGTCTATCCCAAAGGGAGCAGTACTTC
.,TRBJ1-1,TRBV7-2,.,CASSTRISDEAFF,TGTGCCAGCAGCACACGAATATCCGACGAAGCTTTCTTT
.,TRBJ2-4,TRBV27,TRBD2,CASSGQTSGKNIQYF,TGTGCCAGCAGTGGTCAGACTAGCGGCAAAAACATTCAGTACTTC
.,TRBJ1-5,TRBV5-6,TRBD1,CASSLWDRDQPQHF,TGTGCCAGCAGCTTGTGGGACAGAGATCAGCCCCAGCATTTT
.,TRBJ1-1,TRBV6-1,.,CASGPPGTWGTEAFF,TGTGCCAGCGGGCCCCCCGGGACTTGGGGCACTGAAGCTTTCTTT
.,TRBJ2-1,TRBV5-5,TRBD2,CASSLVSSGGIYNEQFF,TGTGCCAGCAGCTTGGTAAGTAGCGGGGGAATATACAATGAGCAGTTCTTC
once,TRBJ1-5,TRBV6-1,.,CASNSGSNQPQHF,TGTGCCAGCAATTCGGGAAGCAATCAGCCCCAGCATTTT
.,TRBJ2-2,TRBV10-2,.,CASSESRVNTGELFF,TGCGCCAGCAGTGAGTCCAGGGTTAACACCGGGGAGCTGTTTTTT
.,TRBJ2-7,TRBV7-9,.,CASSLDAGREQYF,TGTGCCAGCAGCTTAGATGCAGGCAGAGAGCAGTACTTC
.,TRBJ2-7,TRBV6-5,.,CASSYSMPGTGYEQYF,TGTGCCAGCAGTTACTCGATGCCCGGGACTGGCTACGAGCAGTACTTC
.,TRBJ2-1,TRBV5-3,.,CARSFGFYNEQFF,TGTGCCAGAAGCTTCGGTTTTTACAATGAGCAGTTCTTC
.,TRBJ1-1,TRBV28,.,CASSPQQKNTEAFF,TGTGCCAGCAGTCCACAACAGAAGAACACTGAAGCTTTCTTT
.,TRBJ2-7,TRBV19,TRBD1,CASSVRGLHYEQYF,TGTGCCAGTAGTGTCAGGGGGCTCCACTACGAGCAGTACTTC
.,TRBJ2-5,TRBV5-1,.,CASSLDSQETQYF,TGCGCCAGCAGCTTGGACAGCCAAGAGACCCAGTACTTC
.,TRBJ2-1,TRBV15,TRBD2,CATSRDLRTSGSYNEQFF,TGTGCCACCAGCAGAGATCTCCGGACTAGCGGCTCCTACAATGAGCAGTTCTTC
.,TRBJ1-1,TRBV4-1,.,CASSRMGMPNTEAFF,TGCGCCAGCAGCCGAATGGGTATGCCGAACACTGAAGCTTTCTTT
.,TRBJ2-1,TRBV5-1,.,CASSLEGSYNEQFF,TGCGCCAGCAGCTTGGAAGGGTCTTACAATGAGCAGTTCTTC
.,TRBJ2-7,TRBV2,.,CASSDEGLIYEQYF,TGTGCCAGCAGTGATGAGGGGTTGATATACGAGCAGTACTTC
.,TRBJ2-3,TRBV19,.,CASGYGTDTQYF,TGTGCCAGTGGTTACGGCACAGATACGCAGTATTTT
.,TRBJ1-1,TRBV28,.,CASSVPTSGYTEAFF,TGTGCCAGCAGCGTTCCAACTTCAGGGTACACTGAAGCTTTCTTT
few,TRBJ1-1,TRBV6-1,.,CASSTGFKDTEAFF,TGTGCCAGTTCCACAGGGTTTAAGGACACTGAAGCTTTCTTT
.,TRBJ2-2,TRBV2,TRBD2,CASSRTSGSNTGELFF,TGTGCCAGCAGTAGGACTAGCGGATCGAACACCGGGGAGCTGTTTTTT
.,TRBJ2-6,TRBV19,.,CASNKQGAGANVLTF,TGTGCCAGCAACAAACAGGGTGCTGGGGCCAACGTCCTGACTTTC
.,TRBJ2-3,TRBV25-1,TRBD2,CASSAPPGLAGTDTQYF,TGTGCCAGCAGTGCCCCCCCAGGACTAGCGGGGACAGATACGCAGTATTTT
.,TRBJ1-3,TRBV5-4,.,CASSLAGSGNTIYF,TGTGCCAGCAGCTTGGCAGGGAGCGGAAACACCATATATTTT
.,TRBJ2-1,TRBV7-2,.,CASSKFSSYNEQFF,TGTGCCAGCAGCAAGTTCAGCTCCTACAATGAGCAGTTCTTC
.,TRBJ1-1,TRBV30,TRBD1,CAWIRQGARRAEAFF,TGTGCCTGGATACGACAGGGGGCGAGGAGGGCTGAAGCTTTCTTT
.,TRBJ2-2,TRBV11-1,.,CASSLATQSGELFF,TGTGCCAGCAGCTTAGCGACCCAGTCCGGGGAGCTGTTTTTT
once,TRBJ2-2,TRBV6-6,TRBD2,CASRRLAGGNTGELFF,TGTGCCAGCAGGCGACTAGCGGGGGGGAACACCGGGGAGCTGTTTTTT
.,TRBJ1-2,TRBV10-3,.,CAISESEWDHYGYTF,TGTGCCATCAGTGAGTCGGAATGGGACCACTATGGCTACACCTTC
.,TRBJ1-1,TRBV7-6,TRBD1,CASSLAGAGGNTEAFF,TGTGCCAGCAGCTTAGCAGGTGCAGGGGGGAACACTGAAGCTTTCTTT
.,TRBJ1-2,TRBV6-1,TRBD1,CASSAQTGLGYGYTF,TGTGCCAGCAGTGCCCAGACAGGGCTGGGCTATGGCTACACCTTC
.,TRBJ1-4,TRBV25-1,TRBD1,CASSDIGTGNEKLFF,TGTGCCAGCAGTGATATTGGGACAGGGAATGAAAAACTGTTTTTT
.,TRBJ2-3,TRBV28,TRBD2,CASRSKSGGAGDTQYF,TGTGCCAGCCGGTCCAAGAGCGGGGGGGCAGGAGATACGCAGTATTTT
.,TRBJ2-7,TRBV27,TRBD2,CASSPIGGGANEQYF,TGTGCCAGCAGTCCCATAGGCGGGGGGGCCAACGAGCAGTACTTC
.,TRBJ2-7,TRBV5-1,TRBD1,CASSFGQDYEQYF,TGCGCCAGCAGCTTTGGACAGGACTACGAGCAGTACTTC
.,TRBJ2-4,TRBV11-2,TRBD2,CASSVGLEGNIQYF,TGTGCCAGCAGCGTCGGACTAGAGGGAAACATTCAGTACTTC